The 17 T cell receptor beta chains in this list originate from one sample, sequenced in a study of shared clonotypes between healthy human individuals. Using immunoSEQ multiplex PCR, the repertoire was profiled, and TCRdb retains in-frame clones only, with some absent. The repertoire has some 2,100,000 clones, about 92% of them found once; the top ten carry over 1.5%. CD8 cells classed as naive were CD45RO-negative and positively selected for CCR7, excluding terminally differentiated effector memory CD45RA+ cells. The specimen was naive CD8+ T cells from PBMCs. These receptors originate from a man between 18 and 35 years old in good health. Some clones in this sample may be carry-over from other donors' samples.

The chain recombines TRBV7-9 with TRBJ2-1; D remains ambiguous. Germline V gene lookup returns CDR1 SEHNR and CDR2 FQNEAQ (reference sequence). Deletions cut 4 bases from V and 1 base from J, with 17 bases between. This CDR3 region has 17 residues. The DNA of the CDR3 is TGTGCCAGCAGCTCCTTAGAGCGCGTGAGATCCTACAATGAGCAGTTCTTC. This sequence encodes CASSSLERVRSYNEQFF.

V usage is TRBV10-3 and J usage is TRBJ2-7; a weak D match, TRBD2 (6 bases). Germline CDR1 ENHRY, CDR2 SYGVKD. Trimming pared 3 bases from V and 6 bases from J, leaving 12 bases between. The CDR3 is 13 residues long. In DNA form, the CDR3 reads TGTGCCATCAGTGATCGGGAGAGCGGCGAGCAGTACTTC. It is translated as CAISDRESGEQYF.

This clone came up once. The chain joins TRBV27 to TRBJ2-7; 10 bases fit TRBD2. Trimming removed 11 bases from V and 1 base from J; junction bases left unmatched: 8. In germline, CDR1 is MNHEY, CDR2 SMNVEV (reference sequence). This CDR3 has 14 amino acids. CDR3 residues: CAGKAGGLSYEQYF. The DNA of the CDR3 is TGTGCCGGTAAAGCGGGAGGGCTTTCCTACGAGCAGTACTTC.

V and J are TRBV28 and TRBJ2-2; 13 nucleotides agree with TRBD2. Unmatched junction bases numbered 7, after V lost 5 bases and J lost 1 base. Looked up from germline, CDR1 is MDHEN and CDR2 is SYDVKM. This CDR3 contains 18 residues. CDR3 coding DNA: TGTGCCAGCAGTAAAGGACTAGCGGGGGTAGTGAACACCGGGGAGCTGTTTTTT. Translating gives CASSKGLAGVVNTGELFF.

The genes are TRBV28 and TRBJ1-1; no reliable D call. The ends were cut back, 3 bases at V and 7 bases at J, with 9 bases in the middle. The germline gives CDR1 MDHEN, CDR2 SYDVKM. The CDR3 runs to 12 residues. In DNA form, the CDR3 reads TGTGCCAGCAGTTTCCCTAGAAGTGAAGCTTTCTTT. Residues: CASSFPRSEAFF.

This clone was observed once. Different DNA sequences within this sample yield the same CDR3. V and J are TRBV28 and TRBJ1-5; D uncertain. The CDR3 is 14 amino acids. The germline V and J ends were trimmed by 3 bases and 0 bases, with 6 bases remaining between them. Germline CDR1 reads MDHEN; CDR2 reads SYDVKM. The CDR3 loop reads CASSLRYSNQPQHF. CDR3 coding DNA: TGTGCCAGCAGTTTGAGGTATAGCAATCAGCCCCAGCATTTT.

The chain has TRBV4-2 and TRBJ2-2; perhaps TRBD1 as D (6 bases). V lost 1 base, J lost 3 bases, and 12 bases lay in between. Germline V gene sequence: CDR1 LGHNA, CDR2 YNFKEQ. The CDR3 runs 16 residues. DNA for the CDR3: TGTGCCAGCAGCCAAGTTCGACAGGTCGACACCGGGGAGCTGTTTTTT. Protein: CASSQVRQVDTGELFF.

The chain couples TRBV27 to TRBJ2-1, with D uncertain. Trimming pared 4 bases from V and 7 bases from J, leaving 17 bases between. The CDR3 has 15 residues. From germline, CDR1 is MNHEY and CDR2 SMNVEV (reference sequence). In nucleotides, the CDR3 is TGTGCCAGCAGTTCGACGCTATATGAGTGGAATGAGCAGTTCTTC. It codes for CASSSTLYEWNEQFF.

This clone was seen once. A single base separates this from a much larger clone, so it may be a read error. The chain uses TRBV7-8 and TRBJ2-5; no clear D. The CDR3 has 12 amino acids. From germline, CDR1 is SGHVS and CDR2 FQNEAQ. V was shortened by 1 base and J by 5 bases, with 5 bases between the two germline ends. This CDR3 reads CASSLVPETQYF. The CDR3 nucleotides read TGTGCCAGCAGCTTAGTTCCGGAGACCCAGTACTTC.

The rearrangement links TRBV4-1 to TRBJ2-7; D possibly corresponds to TRBD2 (6 bases). Germline CDR1 is MGHRA and CDR2 is YSYEKL. There are 15 residues in the CDR3. Deletions cut 0 bases from V and 4 bases from J, with 13 bases between. The chain's CDR3 is CASSQDSGGYYEQYF. The DNA of the CDR3 is TGCGCCAGCAGCCAAGATAGCGGAGGCTATTACGAGCAGTACTTC.

The rearrangement joins TRBV6-1 to TRBJ1-5; D unresolved. The CDR3 covers 14 residues. CDR1 MNHNS and CDR2 SASEGT come from the germline V gene. Trimming cost V 7 bases and J 6 bases, with 16 bases left between them. The CDR3 bases are TGTGCCAGCAAGGGCCGGCCTAGTGGTCAGCCCCAGCATTTT. This codes for CASKGRPSGQPQHF.

The table lists this clone with a count of one. Additional DNA sequences in this sample encode the identical CDR3. The chain links TRBV29-1 to TRBJ2-5; maybe TRBD2 (6 bases). The assigned J gene may be wrong: the sequence end matches TRBJ2-7 better. The germline CDR1 and CDR2 sequences are SQVTM and ANQGSEA. The CDR3 covers 11 residues. CDR3 residues: CSVGGAYEQYF. In DNA, the CDR3 is TGCAGCGTCGGCGGGGCCTACGAGCAGTACTTC.

This chain's CDR3 is CASSTRDRDYEQYF. In DNA form, the CDR3 reads TGTGCCAGCAGTACCCGGGACAGGGACTACGAGCAGTACTTC. The rearrangement joins TRBV6-6 to TRBJ2-7, with 9 bases aligning to TRBD1. This CDR3 spans 14 amino acids. V shed 5 bases, J shed 3 bases, and the junction held 5 bases outside the gene matches. Germline V gene data show CDR1 as MNHNY and CDR2 as SVGAGI (reference sequence).

The genes are TRBV7-3 and TRBJ2-3, with TRBD2 matching over 9 bases. V shed 4 bases and J 3 bases; nucleotides not matched to a gene: 11. CDR3 length: 17 amino acids. Germline CDR1 reads SGHTA; CDR2 reads FQGTGA. The CDR3 reads CASSSRSAGGPTDTQYF. CDR3 DNA: TGTGCCAGCAGCTCCCGGTCTGCGGGAGGGCCGACAGATACGCAGTATTTT.

This chain connects TRBV10-3 to TRBJ2-5; 14 bases line up with TRBD2. Germline lookup yields CDR1 ENHRY and CDR2 SYGVKD. The ends lost 1 base at V and 5 bases at J; junction bases unmatched: 12. This CDR3 region has 19 residues. CDR3 loop: CAISEFGTSGSRDSETQYF. The CDR3 nucleotides read TGTGCCATCAGTGAGTTCGGGACTAGCGGGAGCCGGGATTCGGAGACCCAGTACTTC.

The rearrangement links TRBV7-9 to TRBJ2-7; TRBD1 matches 10 bases. The CDR3 runs to 16 residues. Per germline, CDR1 SEHNR and CDR2 FQNEAQ (reference sequence). The ends lost 3 bases at V and 6 bases at J; junction bases unmatched: 11. CDR3 amino acids: CASSFTGTGAPGEQYF. In DNA form, the CDR3 reads TGTGCCAGCAGCTTCACCGGGACAGGGGCCCCCGGCGAGCAGTACTTC. The full variable domain, with the rest looked up from reference TRBV7-9 and TRBJ2-7, is DTGVSQNPRHKITKRGQNVTFRCDPISEHNRLYWYRQTLGQGPEFLTYFQNEAQLEKSRLLSDRFSAERPKGSFSTLEIQRTEQGDSAMYLCASSFTGTGAPGEQYFGPGTRLTVT.

This chain's CDR3 is CASSVGRGLQETQYF. Here the CDR3 DNA reads TGTGCCAGCAGCGTAGGCAGGGGGCTACAAGAGACCCAGTACTTC. The V call is TRBV9, the J call TRBJ2-5, with 8 bases matching TRBD1. CDR3 size: 15 residues. The trim removed 0 bases at V and 2 bases at J, leaving 3 bases unmatched. Looked up from germline, CDR1 is SGDLS and CDR2 is YYNGEE.